In its sample, the clone carrying this T cell receptor (beta chain) was seen many times. The V end lost 1 base, the J end lost 7 bases, and 8 bases lay between the germline ends. The CDR3 has 12 amino acids. Per the germline V gene, CDR1 is SGHAT and CDR2 is FQNNGV. This entry comes from a study of Graves' ophthalmopathy and Graves' hyperthyroidism. Amplification targeted the TCR beta CDR3 regions, with RNA transcripts as the source material. First-round RT-PCR with HTBI primers preceded a second-round multiplex PCR. TCRdb used MiXCR to reprocess the multiplex PCR reads, holding one entry per CDR3 protein. Among about 380,000 distinct CDR3 sequences listed, 15% were seen once.

This sequence originates from a woman aged 18-29 years with stable Graves' hyperthyroidism. The chain carries TRBV11-2 and TRBJ2-7, with D possibly TRBD2 on 6 matching bases. Source material: peripheral blood. The CDR3 DNA reads as TGTGCCAGCAGCTTAGCAGGGAGGGAGCAGTACTTC. The encoded protein is CASSLAGREQYF.